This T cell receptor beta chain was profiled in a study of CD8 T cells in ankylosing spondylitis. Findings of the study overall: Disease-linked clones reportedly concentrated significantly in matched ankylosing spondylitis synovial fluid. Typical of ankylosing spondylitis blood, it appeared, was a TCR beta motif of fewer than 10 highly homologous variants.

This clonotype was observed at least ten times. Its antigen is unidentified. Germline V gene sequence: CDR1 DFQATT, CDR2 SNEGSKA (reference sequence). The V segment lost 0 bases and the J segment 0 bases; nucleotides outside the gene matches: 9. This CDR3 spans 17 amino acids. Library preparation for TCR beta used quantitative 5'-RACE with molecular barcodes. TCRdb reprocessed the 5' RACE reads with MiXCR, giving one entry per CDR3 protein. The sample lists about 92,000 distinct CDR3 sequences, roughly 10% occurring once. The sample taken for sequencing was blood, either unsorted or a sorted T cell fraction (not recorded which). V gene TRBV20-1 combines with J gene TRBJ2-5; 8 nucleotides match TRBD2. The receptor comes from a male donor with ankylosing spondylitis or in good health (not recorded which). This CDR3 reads CSARDRVASGHQETQYF. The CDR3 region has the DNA TGCAGTGCTAGAGACAGGGTGGCTAGCGGGCACCAAGAGACCCAGTACTTC.